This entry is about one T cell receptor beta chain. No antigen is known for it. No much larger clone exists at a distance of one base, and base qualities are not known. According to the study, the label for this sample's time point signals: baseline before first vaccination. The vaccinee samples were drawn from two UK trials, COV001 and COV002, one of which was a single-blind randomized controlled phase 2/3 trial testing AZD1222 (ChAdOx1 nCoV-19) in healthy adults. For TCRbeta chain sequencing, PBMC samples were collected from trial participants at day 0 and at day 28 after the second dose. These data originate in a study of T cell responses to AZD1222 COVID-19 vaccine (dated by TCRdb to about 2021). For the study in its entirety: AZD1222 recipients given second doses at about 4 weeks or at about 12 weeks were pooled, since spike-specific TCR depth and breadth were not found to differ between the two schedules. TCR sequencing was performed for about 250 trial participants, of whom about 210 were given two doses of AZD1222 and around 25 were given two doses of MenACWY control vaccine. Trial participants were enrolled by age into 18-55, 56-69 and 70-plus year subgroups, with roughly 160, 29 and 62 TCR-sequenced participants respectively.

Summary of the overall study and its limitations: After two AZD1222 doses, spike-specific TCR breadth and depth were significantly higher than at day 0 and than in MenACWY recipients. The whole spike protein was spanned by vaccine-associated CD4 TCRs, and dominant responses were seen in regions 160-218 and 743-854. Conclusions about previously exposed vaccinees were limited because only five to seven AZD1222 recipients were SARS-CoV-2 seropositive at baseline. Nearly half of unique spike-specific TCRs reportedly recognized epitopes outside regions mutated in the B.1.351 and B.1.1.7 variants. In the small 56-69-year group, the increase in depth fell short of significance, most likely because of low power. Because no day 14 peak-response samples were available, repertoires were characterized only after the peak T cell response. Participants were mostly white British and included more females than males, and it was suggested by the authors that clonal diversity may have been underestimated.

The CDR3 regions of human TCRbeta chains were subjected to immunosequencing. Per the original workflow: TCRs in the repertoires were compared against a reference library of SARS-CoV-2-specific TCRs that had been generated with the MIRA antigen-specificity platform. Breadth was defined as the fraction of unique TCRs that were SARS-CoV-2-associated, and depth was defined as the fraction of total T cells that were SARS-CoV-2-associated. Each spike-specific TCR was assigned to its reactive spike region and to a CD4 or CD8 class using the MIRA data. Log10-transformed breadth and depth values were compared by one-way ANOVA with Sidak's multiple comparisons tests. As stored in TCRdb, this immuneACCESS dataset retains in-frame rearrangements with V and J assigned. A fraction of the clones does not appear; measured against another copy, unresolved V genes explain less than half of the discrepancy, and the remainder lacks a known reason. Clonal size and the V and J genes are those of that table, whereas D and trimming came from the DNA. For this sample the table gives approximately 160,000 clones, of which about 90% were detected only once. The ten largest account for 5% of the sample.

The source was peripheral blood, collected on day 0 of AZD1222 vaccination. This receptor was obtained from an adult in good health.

The nucleotide sequence is TGTGCCAGCAGCAAAGCTTTGGAGGCAGCCAAAAACATTCAGTACTTC. It encodes CASSKALEAAKNIQYF. The chain employs TRBV21-1 and TRBJ2-4; the DNA was not used to check the table's D call, TRBD2. TRBV21-1 represents a pseudogene. The CDR3 holds 16 amino acids from the cysteine to the phenylalanine. The entry retains the CDR3 DNA only, 48 bases that are in frame from base 1.